Listed here is a single T cell receptor (beta chain). TCRdb's table, derived via immunoSEQ multiplex PCR, lists solely in-frame clones and lacks some. The sample consists of 120,000 to 150,000 clones, less than 90% of them appearing once. The data were taken from a study of blood T cell repertoires in COVID-19. Study-level information: COVID-19 samples, acute and convalescent, were from the United States, Italy and Spain.

The CDR3 is 15 residues long. In germline, CDR1 is LNHDA, CDR2 SQIVND (reference sequence). The V segment lost 6 bases and the J segment 4 bases; nucleotides outside the gene matches: 9. Individuals drawn from 20 to 30 US areas were roughly 18 to 95 years old. Allocation to cohorts depended on clinical history reported by the participants. Within 2 weeks before study entry, exposed participants met a COVID-19 case. Sample: PBMCs or T cells enriched from blood (not recorded which). This TCR was sampled from a woman in her fifties or sixties who had been exposed to COVID-19. V and J are TRBV19 and TRBJ2-1; 7 bases map to TRBD2. CDR3 loop: CASRGGQGPYNEQFF. The CDR3 bases are TGTGCCAGTAGGGGAGGGCAGGGCCCTTACAATGAGCAGTTCTTC.